These 13 T cell receptor beta chains were all obtained from the same sample, sequenced in a study of blood T cell repertoires in COVID-19. Produced via immunoSEQ multiplex PCR; TCRdb's table is partial and in-frame only. The sample contains a few hundred thousand clones, approximately 89% of which appear only once. The sample taken for sequencing was peripheral blood. These receptors originate from a woman in her thirties or forties who had recovered from COVID-19.

The J gene is TRBJ2-3, the V gene TRBV20-1; 9 bases map to TRBD2. V lost 3 bases, J lost 8 bases, and 9 bases stayed unmatched. Germline values: CDR1 DFQATT, CDR2 SNEGSKA (reference sequence). CDR3 size: 14 residues. CDR3 bases: TGCAGTGCTAGTGCCGAAGCGGGAGGCGGTACGCAGTATTTT. Amino acid sequence: CSASAEAGGGTQYF.

V usage is TRBV9 and J usage is TRBJ2-1; TRBD2 aligns across 9 bases. The CDR3 covers 14 residues. In germline, CDR1 is SGDLS, CDR2 YYNGEE. J was trimmed by 10 bases and V by 3 bases; bases with no gene match: 8. The CDR3 loop is CASSGGSGGREQFF. The CDR3 nucleotides are TGTGCCAGCAGCGGTGGCAGCGGGGGGCGGGAGCAGTTCTTC.

The rearrangement links TRBV30 to TRBJ1-1; no clear D gene. The CDR3 sequence is 13 residues long. The V end lost 6 bases, the J end lost 2 bases, and 13 bases lay between the germline ends. The germline V gene encodes CDR1 GTSNPN and CDR2 SVGIG (reference sequence). CDR3 region: CACGGRVNTEAFF. The CDR3, as DNA: TGTGCCTGTGGAGGGAGGGTCAACACTGAAGCTTTCTTT.

The chain is built from TRBV9 and TRBJ2-7, with TRBD2 as a possible D gene (5 bases). V was pared by 0 bases and J by 1 base, with 11 bases between. CDR1 is SGDLS and CDR2 is YYNGEE in the germline V gene. The CDR3 length is 15 residues. Here the CDR3 DNA reads TGTGCCAGCAGCGTAGATGGACGGGGATCCTACGAGCAGTACTTC. Translating gives CASSVDGRGSYEQYF.

The chain couples TRBV9 to TRBJ2-3; TRBD2 might be the D (6 bases). This CDR3 is 15 amino acids long. V lost 1 base and J 3 bases, leaving 12 bases between the germline ends. CDR1 is SGDLS, CDR2 YYNGEE, per germline. This CDR3 is CASSVQAGRTDTQYF. The CDR3, as DNA: TGTGCCAGCAGCGTACAGGCGGGGAGGACAGATACGCAGTATTTT.

The V gene is TRBV3-1 (or the pseudogene TRBV3-2), the J gene TRBJ1-5; 8 bases are shared with TRBD1. Unmatched junction bases numbered 9, after V lost 3 bases and J lost 5 bases. CDR3 length equals 16 residues. Germline values: CDR1 LGHDT, CDR2 YNNKEL (reference sequence). The CDR3 sequence is CASSHSGTGDHQPQHF. CDR3 nucleotides: TGTGCCAGCAGCCATTCCGGGACAGGAGACCATCAGCCCCAGCATTTT.

This clone occurred a few times. CDR3 sequence: CASSLGADRGGNTIYF. In DNA, the CDR3 is TGTGCCAGCAGCTTGGGGGCCGACAGGGGGGGAAACACCATATATTTT. The chain couples TRBV5-4 to TRBJ1-3, with 9 bases fitting TRBD1. V gave up 0 bases and J gave up 4 bases; unmatched junction bases: 5. Germline CDR1 reads SGHNT; CDR2 reads YYREEE (reference sequence). This CDR3 has 16 amino acids.

The chain joins TRBV7-9 to TRBJ1-6; D may be TRBD1 (5 bases). Germline V lookup: CDR1 SEHNR, CDR2 FQNEAQ (reference sequence). There are 15 residues in the CDR3. Trimming left V 1 base short and J 9 bases short, with 13 bases between. CDR3 in amino acids: CASSLEPGYVSPLHF. The CDR3 region has the DNA TGTGCCAGCAGCTTAGAACCAGGGTACGTTTCACCCCTCCACTTT. Full variable domain (rest looked up from reference TRBV7-9 and TRBJ1-6): DTGVSQNPRHKITKRGQNVTFRCDPISEHNRLYWYRQTLGQGPEFLTYFQNEAQLEKSRLLSDRFSAERPKGSFSTLEIQRTEQGDSAMYLCASSLEPGYVSPLHFGNGTRLTVT.

This clone has only one observation. The rearrangement links TRBV19 to TRBJ2-3; D perhaps matches TRBD2 (7 bases). The germline gives CDR1 LNHDA, CDR2 SQIVND (reference sequence). This CDR3 is 16 amino acids long. Trimming took off 5 bases at V and 2 bases at J, with 17 bases between the two ends. DNA of the CDR3: TGTGCCAGTAGTGGGGGCTTGCGACTAGCCACAGATACGCAGTATTTT. Protein product: CASSGGLRLATDTQYF. Full variable domain (outside the CDR3, taken from reference TRBV19 and TRBJ2-3): DGGITQSPKYLFRKEGQNVTLSCEQNLNHDAMYWYRQDPGQGLRLIYYSQIVNDFQKGDIAEGYSVSREKKESFPLTVTSAQKNPTAFYLCASSGGLRLATDTQYFGPGTRLTVL.

This clone was recorded a few times. The chain employs TRBV7-9 and TRBJ2-2; 9 bases align to TRBD2. CDR1 and CDR2 from the germline V gene are SEHNR and FQNEAQ (reference sequence). The CDR3 totals 15 residues. V lost 8 bases, J lost 6 bases, and 10 bases stayed unmatched. The CDR3 reads CASGIGTSKAGELFF. CDR3 DNA: TGTGCCAGCGGAATAGGGACTAGCAAGGCCGGGGAGCTGTTTTTT.

V is TRBV19 and J is TRBJ2-7, with 12 bases aligning to TRBD2. The ends lost 8 bases at V and 3 bases at J; junction bases unmatched: 2. This CDR3 region has 13 residues. Germline V lookup: CDR1 LNHDA, CDR2 SQIVND (reference sequence). CDR3: CASSSGGVYEQYF. The CDR3 nucleotides are TGTGCCAGTTCTAGCGGGGGGGTCTACGAGCAGTACTTC. The full variable domain, completed using reference TRBV19 and TRBJ2-7, is DGGITQSPKYLFRKEGQNVTLSCEQNLNHDAMYWYRQDPGQGLRLIYYSQIVNDFQKGDIAEGYSVSREKKESFPLTVTSAQKNPTAFYLCASSSGGVYEQYFGPGTRLTVT.

The chain has TRBV6-1 and TRBJ1-6; D possibly corresponds to TRBD1 (6 bases). The CDR3 contains 16 residues. The V gene lost 4 bases and the J gene lost 3 bases, with 13 bases spanning the gap. CDR1 MNHNS and CDR2 SASEGT come from the germline V gene. The CDR3 DNA reads TGTGCCAGCAGTGCCCGGACAGATTACTATAATTCACCCCTCCACTTT. This encodes CASSARTDYYNSPLHF.

The J gene is TRBJ1-1, the V gene TRBV5-1; a possible D gene is TRBD1 (5 bases). V was cut by 0 bases and J by 4 bases, with 13 bases left in between. This CDR3 comprises 15 residues. Germline V lookup: CDR1 SGHRS, CDR2 YFSETQ. The CDR3 loop is CASSLVGEAVTEAFF. CDR3 coding DNA: TGCGCCAGCAGCTTGGTAGGGGAGGCCGTCACTGAAGCTTTCTTT.